Detailed here is one T cell receptor beta chain. No cognate antigen has been identified for it. Base-call qualities are not available, and no considerably larger clone is one nucleotide away. This sample stems from a study of blood T cells in healthy people across ages (dated by TCRdb to the mid-2010s). Concerning the study at large: Template switching captured roughly one uniquely barcoded TCR beta cDNA molecule per two T cells in model experiments. Donors were grouped into four age groups: young (average roughly 15 years), middle-aged (39), aged (approximately 67) and long-lived (just over 80). The study analyzed two additional independent replicas of 1 million unique cDNA reads from the same blood draw for two donors, one aged 18 to 30 and one aged 80 or older. To track age-related changes in TCR beta repertoire diversity, the study relied on deep sequencing normalized with unique cDNA molecular identifiers. To avoid experimental bias, donors of different ages were distributed randomly across sequencing lanes. Study-level results and caveats: Because profiling used bulk unsorted PBMCs, naive and antigen-experienced compartments could not be compared conclusively. Compared with the aged group, the long-lived group had more naive CD4+ T cells, fewer expanded clones and increased TCR diversity, a pattern suggesting age selection. Observed TCR beta diversity per million T cells fell roughly linearly with age, and a significant reduction was already apparent by age around 44. Total diversity estimates from one million sequenced T cells were considered lower bounds and underestimates. Donor CMV infection status was unknown, potentially confounding age-related changes in expanded clonotypes. The percentage of naive T cells measured by flow cytometry correlated strongly with observed TCR beta diversity.

Receptor amplification or capture employed 5' RACE. TCRdb shows the sequencer as Illumina HiSeq 2500. A second roughly 7 to 12 cycle PCR used a sample-barcoded 5' primer and a J-beta primer mix. A template-switch 5' adaptor carrying 12 random nucleotides introduced a unique molecular identifier onto each TCR beta cDNA molecule. At least 2.5 million CDR3-containing paired-end reads were obtained from each sample. All of the RNA was converted into first-strand cDNA using the Mint cDNA synthesis kit, with a TRBC-specific oligonucleotide serving as the primer. Following uracil-DNA glycosylase treatment, all cDNA underwent a first 18-cycle PCR with the universal primers M1SS and BC2_uni_R. The study's own analysis went as follows. Normalization of each sample was performed by random selection of 1 million high-quality reads, each carrying a distinct molecular identifier. Instead of being binned into consensus sequences, reads that shared molecular identifiers were thrown out. CDR3 identification, clonotype clustering and error correction used MiTCR with a Q25 quality threshold and the strictest error-elimination algorithm. Lower-bound total TCR beta diversity was estimated with a nonparametric unseen species model using Euler transformation. TCRdb redid the processing of the public reads, applying fastp at Q25 and MiXCR, and retained in-frame beta chains. Identical CDR3 proteins give one entry, which carries the most common genes and DNA. TCRdb's processing, not the study's, gives the V and J calls here. The sample includes almost 300,000 distinct CDR3 sequences, with 27% observed a single time. The ten top clones hold around 29% of the sample.

Donors were 35 to 40 systemically healthy Caucasian individuals from Russia aged roughly 6 to 90 years. Each donor gave 8 to 10 milliliters of peripheral blood, drawn into EDTA-treated Vacutainer tubes. Ficoll-Paque density-gradient centrifugation was used to isolate PBMCs, with at least 6 million obtained per sample. Total RNA, at least 6 micrograms per sample, was extracted from PBMCs with Trizol reagent. For every donor, flow cytometry on a PBMC aliquot measured the percentage of naive CD45RAhigh/CD27high T cells. From the cysteine up to the phenylalanine, the CDR3 has a length of 17 residues. Left in the record is the CDR3 DNA by itself, 51 bases read in frame from the first base. As encoded in the germline V gene, CDR1 is MNHEY while CDR2 is SVGAGI. The germline ends are 21 bases apart after V is trimmed by 7 bases and J by 3 bases.

This clonotype originated in a woman aged 70-85 years in good health. Sequencing was performed on blood. The chain is encoded by TRBV6-5 joined to TRBJ1-4; TRBD1 is a weak D gene call, 6 bases matching. The nucleotides read TGTGCCAGCATTTCAAGGGCAGGGGCTCTTTCTAATGAAAAACTGTTTTTT. This translates into CASISRAGALSNEKLFF.